The 2 T cell receptor beta chains given below trace back to one sample, sequenced in a study of blood T cells in healthy people across ages. Sample-barcoded 5' priming and a J-beta primer mix drove a second PCR of roughly 7 to 11 cycles. From the 5' RACE reads, TCRdb called clonotypes with MiXCR, one entry per CDR3 protein. The sample includes some 1.5 million distinct CDR3 sequences, 28% of them seen just once. Sequenced: blood. The source is a woman aged 25 to 39 in good health.

This clonotype occurred once. V gene TRBV6-1 combines with J gene TRBJ1-2, with D possibly matching TRBD1 (5 bases). Trimming shortened V by 3 bases and J by 2 bases, and 10 bases separated the two germline ends. This CDR3 contains 14 residues. Looked up from germline, CDR1 is MNHNS and CDR2 is SASEGT. CDR3 in amino acids: CASSDPGTNYGYTF. The CDR3 DNA reads as TGTGCCAGCAGTGACCCGGGGACCAACTATGGCTACACCTTC.

The CDR3 reads CASSDPLAAGRTLEAFF. The CDR3 DNA follows: TGTGCCAGCAGTGACCCGCTGGCAGCCGGACGGACACTGGAAGCTTTCTTT. The V and J genes are TRBV28 and TRBJ1-1, with a possible D match to TRBD1 (5 bases). Germline values: CDR1 MDHEN, CDR2 SYDVKM. The CDR3 loop spans 17 amino acids. The ends were cut back, 5 bases at V and 8 bases at J, with 27 bases in the middle.